A selection of T cell receptor beta chains follows, all from one sample in a study of shared clonotypes between healthy human individuals. This table comes from immunoSEQ multiplex PCR, and its TCRdb copy is limited to in-frame clones, with some not included. In the table there are a few hundred thousand clones, about 65% of which are singletons. The sequenced sample consisted of memory CD4+ T cells sorted from blood. The receptors were gathered from a man aged 30-40 years in good health. Each CDR3 is given with its conserved first and last residue. The order of the fields is CDR3 protein, V gene.

CASSLARGVLHEQYF,TRBV7-8
CASRPTGDRHEQYF,TRBV28
CASSLYTGTVTGELFF,TRBV6-6
CASTSASGRSDTQYF,TRBV2
CASSPRPYNTEAFF,TRBV18
CASSQARDRKETQYF,TRBV4-2
CASSQSGQGEPGNTIYF,TRBV4-2
CSSRSGNEQFF,TRBV29-1
CASSYGSVETQYF,TRBV19
CSARTLREQFF,TRBV20-1
CASSLRTSAGTDTQYF,TRBV7-2
CASTRTDTQYF,TRBV13
CAIRQLTGLAGYNEQFF,TRBV2
CASSRGGGRDEKLFF,TRBV19
CASSPGEDFYNEQFF,TRBV6-6
CASSFGPANEQFF,TRBV5-6
CALKTGGKLCNEQFF,TRBV11-3
CASSLGSQGLGNEQFF,TRBV7-3
CASSLNLGGPRYNEQFF,TRBV11-2
CSVQPGNTIYF,TRBV20-1
CASSLLNTEAFF,TRBV28
CASSLVWGQGYEQFF,TRBV11-1
CASSPRDSRYEQYF,TRBV7-9
CAISGRGGTEAFF,TRBV10-3
CASSLAGDQPQHF,TRBV7-6
CASSEDRGPEKLFF,TRBV25-1
CASRRDRRGITEAFF,TRBV7-2
CASSTRAGQRGIDTQYF,TRBV7-2
CASSGVPGTISGNTIYF,TRBV5-6
CASSPGLAGPDTQYF,TRBV5-1
CASRGFPGTSGRAYEQYF,TRBV28
CSVEFSSNEQFF,TRBV29-1
CASSQGQYSGNTIYF,TRBV4-1
CASSADSGGGYTF,TRBV2
CASSILQGAGETQYF,TRBV19
CASSLGGTVPNQYF,TRBV7-8
CASSFPADEQYF,TRBV7-6
CASSEQGFPGYTF,TRBV2
CASKTDSYEQFF,TRBV2
CASSVLEDQPQHF,TRBV2
CASSQDWSTEAFF,TRBV4-2
CASSLEGRSGYTF,TRBV5-5
CSVDRGGSQQYF,TRBV29-1
CASSQGLAPNTQYF,TRBV14
CASSVTGTAEFF,TRBV10-2
CASSIDWDMNTEAFF,TRBV19
CASSLSTGELFF,TRBV7-9
CASPPEGRSNEKLFF,TRBV18
CASSLILAAPYNEQFF,TRBV5-1
CASSLGGTIVIQYF,TRBV7-2
CASSGGTGGRETQYF,TRBV5-5
CASSLAGGRETQYF,TRBV5-4
CASSLLEQGFGDTQYF,TRBV7-3
CASSNRANTEAFF,TRBV2
CASSYSEQGIGYTF,TRBV6-6
CASSLSGYEQFF,TRBV5-1
CASSPRSGDTQYF,TRBV5-1